The rows below give T cell receptor beta chains drawn from one sample of a study of beta chain features in type 1 diabetes. Profiling relied on immunoSEQ multiplex PCR, and the TCRdb table lists in-frame clones only, not all of them. The sample consists of under 900,000 clones, 15% to 20% of them appearing once. The specimen sequenced was naive CD4+ T cells from blood. The origin of the receptors is a woman aged 18-29 years in good health. Each CDR3 is given with its conserved first and last residue. The D gene is left open where the match is weak. The size of a clone is reported for some rows only, either as once, few or many, or as a class for expanded clones.

clone size	V gene	J gene	D gene	CDR3 DNA	CDR3 protein
.	TRBV7-3	TRBJ2-5	.	TGTGCCAGCAGCTTAGTTTGGGGACCTCAAGAGACCCAGTACTTC	CASSLVWGPQETQYF
few	TRBV2	TRBJ1-5	TRBD1	TGTGCCAGCAGTGAGCAGGGGGCTGGAAATCAGCCCCAGCATTTT	CASSEQGAGNQPQHF
.	TRBV28	TRBJ1-2	.	TGTGCCAGCAGTTTTCGCCTCACGCTGTCCTATGGCTACACCTTC	CASSFRLTLSYGYTF
.	TRBV29-1	TRBJ2-7	.	TGCAGCGTTGTAAAAGGGAACTCCGGCTACGAGCAGTACTTC	CSVVKGNSGYEQYF
.	TRBV29-1	TRBJ2-7	.	TGCAGCGTTGAAACGACTTCGAGTTTTGGTTGGGGGGAGCAGTACTTC	CSVETTSSFGWGEQYF
.	TRBV11-1	TRBJ2-1	.	TGTGCCAGCAGCTCAAGGGTTGGGTCTAGTCAGTTCTTC	CASSSRVGSSQFF
.	TRBV5-4	TRBJ2-3	TRBD2	TGTGCCAGCACCTCCAGCGGGAGGGGGGACACAGATACGCAGTATTTT	CASTSSGRGDTDTQYF
.	TRBV9	TRBJ2-2	TRBD2	TGTGCCAGCAGCGTAACTAGCGGGACAACCGGGGAGCTGTTTTTT	CASSVTSGTTGELFF
.	TRBV7-9	TRBJ1-4	TRBD1	TGTGCCAGCAGCTTAAGCAGACAGGGTGGTGAAAAACTGTTTTTT	CASSLSRQGGEKLFF
few	TRBV4-2	TRBJ1-1	.	TGTGCCAGCAGCCAGCCGCGGGGGGCGGGCACTGAAGCTTTCTTT	CASSQPRGAGTEAFF
few	TRBV7-2	TRBJ2-1	.	TGTGCCAGCAGCCGGACTGTTAATGAGCAGTTCTTC	CASSRTVNEQFF
.	TRBV28	TRBJ2-5	TRBD2	TGTGCCAGCAGCCCCCCGGGACTACAAGAGACCCAGTACTTC	CASSPPGLQETQYF
few	TRBV7-2	TRBJ2-5	.	TGTGCCAGCAGCTTAATGACAGCGTATCAAGAGACCCAGTACTTC	CASSLMTAYQETQYF
.	TRBV15	TRBJ2-7	TRBD2	TGTGCCACCAGCTGGAGGACTAGCGGCCTCGAGCAGTACTTC	CATSWRTSGLEQYF
few	TRBV28	TRBJ2-7	TRBD2	TGTGCCAGCACCCGGGGGCTAGCGGGGGCTCGCGAGCAGTACTTC	CASTRGLAGAREQYF
.	TRBV13	TRBJ2-3	.	TGTGCCAGCAGCCCGGCGATGGGACTGATTGGGCAGTATTTT	CASSPAMGLIGQYF
.	TRBV28	TRBJ2-4	.	TGTGCCAGCAGCACCTCGGGGGTCTTAGCCAAAAACATTCAGTACTTC	CASSTSGVLAKNIQYF
few	TRBV14	TRBJ2-2	.	TGTGCCAGCAGGGTAGGACCTGACCTCGGGGAGCTGTTTTTT	CASRVGPDLGELFF
few	TRBV19	TRBJ1-2	.	TGTGCCAGTAGTCCGACAGGCAACTATGGCTACACCTTC	CASSPTGNYGYTF
.	TRBV4-3	TRBJ1-2	.	TGCGCCAGCAGCCCGGTGGCCAGACTCCGAAACTATGGCTACACCTTC	CASSPVARLRNYGYTF
.	TRBV5-1	TRBJ2-1	.	TGCGCCAGCAGCCCGGGACTTACCACCTACAATGAGCAGTTCTTC	CASSPGLTTYNEQFF
.	TRBV7-2	TRBJ2-5	TRBD1	TGTGCCAGCAGCACGGGGACAGGGCGAGGGGAGACCCAGTACTTC	CASSTGTGRGETQYF
.	TRBV9	TRBJ2-7	TRBD2	TGTGCCAGCAGCGTCGGACTAGCGGGACTCGACGAGCAGTACTTC	CASSVGLAGLDEQYF
few	TRBV5-4	TRBJ1-1	.	TGTGCCAGCAGCCTCCGACAATTAGAGACTGAAGCTTTCTTT	CASSLRQLETEAFF
.	TRBV7-2	TRBJ1-1	.	TGTGCCAGCAGCCCTCAGGGTTCTCAGAACACTGAAGCTTTCTTT	CASSPQGSQNTEAFF
.	TRBV28	TRBJ2-7	TRBD2	TGTGCCAGCAGATCCGAGACTAGCGGGAGCTCCTACGAGCAGTACTTC	CASRSETSGSSYEQYF
.	TRBV7-2	TRBJ2-3	TRBD2	TGTGCCAGCAGCTTAGATCGGCCTAGCGGGACCCGTAGCACAGATACGCAGTATTTT	CASSLDRPSGTRSTDTQYF
.	TRBV13	TRBJ2-5	TRBD2	TGTGCCAGCAGCCGGACTAGCGGCAAAGAGACCCAGTACTTC	CASSRTSGKETQYF
.	TRBV28	TRBJ2-3	.	TGTGCCAGCAGTTTATGGCAGGGAGGAACAGATACGCAGTATTTT	CASSLWQGGTDTQYF
.	TRBV6-5	TRBJ2-7	.	TGTGCCAGCAGCCCCACGGGACACGGATACGAGCAGTACTTC	CASSPTGHGYEQYF
few	TRBV7-2	TRBJ1-1	.	TGTGCCAGCAGCCAGGGGCTTGGCACTGAAGCTTTCTTT	CASSQGLGTEAFF
few	TRBV4-2	TRBJ1-2	.	TGTGCCAGCAGCCAAGAAGATCCAGGGGATAACTATGGCTACACCTTC	CASSQEDPGDNYGYTF
few	TRBV7-2	TRBJ2-5	.	TGTGCCAGCAGCCCACATTTCAGGGCGGAGACCCAGTACTTC	CASSPHFRAETQYF
.	TRBV5-1	TRBJ2-3	TRBD2	TGCGCCAGCAGCTTGGAACTAGCGGGAGGGACTAGCACAGATACGCAGTATTTT	CASSLELAGGTSTDTQYF
few	TRBV10-3	TRBJ2-2	TRBD1	TGTGCCACGAATCGCCAGGGGGCGAGGGACACCGGGGAGCTGTTTTTT	CATNRQGARDTGELFF
.	TRBV7-3	TRBJ2-3	TRBD2	TGTGCCAGCAGCTTTAGCGGGACCACAGATACGCAGTATTTT	CASSFSGTTDTQYF
few	TRBV6-1	TRBJ2-1	.	TGTGCCAGCAGTTTCTTGAAGTCTGAGCAGTTCTTC	CASSFLKSEQFF
few	TRBV29-1	TRBJ2-7	TRBD2	TGCAGCGTTGATGATGGAGGGACTAGCGGACACTACGAGCAGTACTTC	CSVDDGGTSGHYEQYF
.	TRBV28	TRBJ1-5	.	TGTGCCAGCAGTCGGGGGACTAATAGCAATCAGCCCCAGCATTTT	CASSRGTNSNQPQHF
.	TRBV4-1	TRBJ1-2	.	TGCGCCAGCAGCCAAGATCCCGTAGACTATGGCTACACCTTC	CASSQDPVDYGYTF
.	TRBV10-3	TRBJ2-3	.	TGTGCCATCAGTGATTCGGCCTGGCGAGACACAGATACGCAGTATTTT	CAISDSAWRDTDTQYF
.	TRBV6-5	TRBJ1-1	.	TGTGCCAGCAGTACCAGGGTGGACACTGAAGCTTTCTTT	CASSTRVDTEAFF
.	TRBV4-1	TRBJ1-5	.	TGCGCCAGCAGCCGAGGACAAGACAATCAGCCCCAGCATTTT	CASSRGQDNQPQHF
many	TRBV14	TRBJ2-1	.	TGTGCCAGCAGCCAGGGCAGGGGATCCTACAATGAGCAGTTCTTC	CASSQGRGSYNEQFF
.	TRBV10-3	TRBJ2-1	TRBD2	TGTGCCATCAGTGAGCCTAGCGGGAGGTACAATGAGCAGTTCTTC	CAISEPSGRYNEQFF
.	TRBV10-2	TRBJ1-5	.	TGCGCCAGCAGTACCCTGGCCGATTATAGCAATCAGCCCCAGCATTTT	CASSTLADYSNQPQHF
.	TRBV28	TRBJ2-4	.	TGTGCCAGCATCGATCAACTAGCCAAAAACATTCAGTACTTC	CASIDQLAKNIQYF
few	TRBV7-2	TRBJ2-3	.	TGTGCCAGCAGCTTAACAGCGTCCGCAGATACGCAGTATTTT	CASSLTASADTQYF
.	TRBV9	TRBJ2-5	TRBD1	TGTGCCAGCACCCCAACCGGGACAGAAGAGACCCAGTACTTC	CASTPTGTEETQYF